This is a list of T cell receptor beta chains from one sample in a study of beta chain features in type 1 diabetes. TCRdb's copy holds only in-frame clones and misses some; the assay was immunoSEQ multiplex PCR. Among 250,000 to 300,000 clones listed, about 24% were seen once. Sequencing input: naive CD4+ T cells from blood. All receptors derive from a woman in her twenties or thirties with type 1 diabetes. CDR3s include the opening cysteine and the closing phenylalanine or tryptophan. Each record gives: D gene, J gene, CDR3 length, V gene, CDR3 protein. The D gene is left open where the match is weak.

D: TRBD2; J: TRBJ2-7; length: 12; V: TRBV4-1; CDR3: CASSSPGGEQYF
D: NA; J: TRBJ2-3; length: 14; V: TRBV29-1; CDR3: CSVEAGAPGDTQYF
D: NA; J: TRBJ1-3; length: 12; V: TRBV29-1; CDR3: CSVADVGNTIYF
D: NA; J: TRBJ2-7; length: 15; V: TRBV28; CDR3: CASSSWGPSQYEQYF
D: NA; J: TRBJ1-1; length: 14; V: TRBV28; CDR3: CASSLRGRNTEAFF
D: TRBD1; J: TRBJ2-1; length: 15; V: TRBV29-1; CDR3: CSVYPGQGTYNEQFF
D: NA; J: TRBJ2-3; length: 15; V: TRBV10-3; CDR3: CAISESVGAGDTQYF
D: NA; J: TRBJ2-6; length: 14; V: TRBV30; CDR3: CAWVGQGGANVLTF
D: NA; J: TRBJ2-3; length: 14; V: TRBV7-9; CDR3: CASSLARDTDTQYF
D: NA; J: TRBJ2-6; length: 16; V: TRBV9; CDR3: CASSVSSNSGANVLTF
D: TRBD1; J: TRBJ1-1; length: 13; V: TRBV7-8; CDR3: CASSFSQGIEAFF
D: NA; J: TRBJ2-5; length: 15; V: TRBV9; CDR3: CASSVTGSYQETQYF
D: TRBD2; J: TRBJ2-1; length: 16; V: TRBV7-8; CDR3: CASSSPRREGRNEQFF
D: TRBD2; J: TRBJ2-1; length: 14; V: TRBV27; CDR3: CASRIAGVPVEQFF
D: NA; J: TRBJ1-2; length: 10; V: TRBV30; CDR3: CAWNYYGYTF
D: TRBD1; J: TRBJ1-2; length: 14; V: TRBV4-1; CDR3: CASSQLDRGRGYTF
D: NA; J: TRBJ2-5; length: 15; V: TRBV9; CDR3: CASSVVQGREETQYF
D: NA; J: TRBJ1-2; length: 15; V: TRBV19; CDR3: CASSIEEGERYGYTF
D: TRBD2; J: TRBJ2-7; length: 15; V: TRBV28; CDR3: CASSLTSGTSYEQYF
D: TRBD2; J: TRBJ2-3; length: 12; V: TRBV6-5; CDR3: CASTSGSRMQYF
D: TRBD2; J: TRBJ2-3; length: 15; V: TRBV7-9; CDR3: CASSPLAGGLDTQYF